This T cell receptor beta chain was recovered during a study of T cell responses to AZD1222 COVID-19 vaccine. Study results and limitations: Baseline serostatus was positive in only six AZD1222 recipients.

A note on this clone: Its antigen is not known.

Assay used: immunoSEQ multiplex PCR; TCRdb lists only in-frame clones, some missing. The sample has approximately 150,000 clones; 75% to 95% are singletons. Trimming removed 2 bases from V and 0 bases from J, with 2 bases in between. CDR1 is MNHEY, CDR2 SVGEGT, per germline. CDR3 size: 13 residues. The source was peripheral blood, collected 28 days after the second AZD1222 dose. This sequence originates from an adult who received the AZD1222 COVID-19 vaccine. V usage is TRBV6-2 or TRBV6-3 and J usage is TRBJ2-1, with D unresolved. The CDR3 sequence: CASSYDSYNEQFF. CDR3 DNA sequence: TGTGCCAGCAGTTACGACTCCTACAATGAGCAGTTCTTC.